These 8 T cell receptor beta chains were sequenced from one sample in a study of T-cell memory formation after mild COVID-19. Using its own MiXCR run on the 5' RACE reads, TCRdb lists one record per CDR3 protein. The sample has around 320,000 distinct CDR3 sequences, approximately 20% seen once. Sequenced sample: PBMCs or a T cell subset sorted from them (not recorded which). Receptors originate from a young man who had mild COVID-19 (a few samples of this study predate the infection). Cell type and time point are not known.

This sequence joins TRBV6-2 or TRBV6-3 and TRBJ2-1, with TRBD1 as a possible D gene (7 bases). Between the trimmed V and J ends, which lost 4 bases and 4 bases, there was a span of 17 bases. CDR3 length: 16 residues. CDR1 and CDR2 from the germline V gene are MNHEY and SVGEGT. CDR3 bases: TGTGCCAGCAGTTCCCTTCGGACAGGACTATACAATGAGCAGTTCTTC. It translates to CASSSLRTGLYNEQFF.

The chain employs TRBV5-6 and TRBJ2-7; D is perhaps TRBD1 (5 bases). Germline V gene sequence: CDR1 SGHDT, CDR2 YYEEEE. Trimming took off 0 bases at V and 3 bases at J, with 13 bases between the two ends. CDR3 length: 15 residues. The DNA of the CDR3 is TGTGCCAGCAGCTTGGTCGGCCAGGGTCACTACGAGCAGTACGTC. Protein product: CASSLVGQGHYEQYV.

This clonotype was seen a few times. This chain joins TRBV5-1 and TRBJ1-1; D remains unclear. V was trimmed by 0 bases and J by 5 bases, leaving 11 bases between them. Germline V lookup: CDR1 SGHRS, CDR2 YFSETQ. The CDR3 is 14 amino acids. The CDR3 DNA reads as TGCGCCAGCAGCTTGGGAACAATTCCGACTGAAGCTTTCTTT. Translating gives CASSLGTIPTEAFF.

The chain recombines TRBV28 with TRBJ1-1; no clear D. This CDR3 region has 14 residues. V lost 4 bases to trimming and J lost 0 bases, with 9 bases between them. The germline V gene encodes CDR1 MDHEN and CDR2 SYDVKM. The CDR3 bases are TGTGCCAGCAGTTCATATCACATGAACACTGAAGCTTTCTTT. This sequence encodes CASSSYHMNTEAFF.

This clonotype has only a few counts. The rearrangement links TRBV19 to TRBJ1-1; D might be TRBD1 (5 bases). Trimming cost V 6 bases and J 11 bases, with 22 bases left between them. The CDR3 extends over 14 amino acids. Germline CDR1 LNHDA, CDR2 SQIVND (reference sequence). Here the CDR3 DNA reads TGTGCCAGTAGGGACCTGGGGACCCCCGAACAGGCTTTCTTT. Protein sequence: CASRDLGTPEQAFF.

This clonotype was counted at least ten times. The chain couples TRBV25-1 to TRBJ2-3, with TRBD1 as a possible D gene (6 bases). Trimming took 4 bases from V and 2 from J, leaving 16 bases between them. There are 16 residues in the CDR3. Germline-derived CDR1 and CDR2 are MGHDK and SYGVNS. Here the CDR3 reads CASSVGGGRPTDTQYF. For the CDR3, the DNA is TGTGCCAGCAGTGTAGGTGGGGGCCGACCCACAGATACGCAGTATTTT.

The table lists this clonotype with many counts. The chain joins TRBV4-3 to TRBJ2-3; D uncertain. The CDR3 is 16 residues long. Germline CDR1 is LGHNA and CDR2 is YSLEER. V was trimmed by 0 bases and J by 4 bases, leaving 14 bases between them. CDR3 amino acids: CASSQEDRRESDTQYF. DNA for the CDR3: TGCGCCAGCAGCCAAGAGGATCGAAGGGAATCAGATACGCAGTATTTT.

This clonotype has a handful of counts. This chain joins TRBV6-2 or TRBV6-3 and TRBJ1-1; 9 bases are shared with TRBD1. CDR1 and CDR2 from the germline V gene are MNHEY and SVGEGT. The V gene end was trimmed by 5 bases and the J gene end by 1 base; junction bases not matched to a gene: 2. CDR3 length: 14 amino acids. CDR3 bases: TGTGCCAGCAGTGGACAGGGGCCGAACACTGAAGCTTTCTTT. Encoded protein: CASSGQGPNTEAFF.